The 21 T cell receptor beta chains presented below share a single source sample, sequenced in a study of cytomegalovirus exposure and HLA in healthy donors. 13 Jbeta primers and 60 Vbeta primers were used for the PCR. Libraries were prepared by immunoSEQ multiplex PCR; TCRdb keeps only in-frame clonotypes and omits some of them. The data hold about 130,000 clones, with roughly 78% observed a single time. Specimen: PBMCs. The receptors originated from a man aged 35 to 55 in good health and CMV-seropositive.

The chain recombines TRBV29-1 with TRBJ2-2; 7 nucleotides align to TRBD2. V lost 7 bases and J lost 3; bases outside the gene matches: 14. The CDR3 is 16 amino acids. The V gene's germline CDR1 is SQVTM and CDR2 ANQGSEA. The CDR3 DNA reads as TGCAGCGCCCACTATAGGGGAGGGTCCGACACCGGGGAGCTGTTTTTT. It codes for CSAHYRGGSDTGELFF.

This clone was seen a few times. The gene calls are TRBV28 and TRBJ2-1, with TRBD1 as a possible D gene (5 bases). The CDR3 is 13 residues long. The V gene's germline CDR1 is MDHEN and CDR2 SYDVKM. V lost 6 bases, J lost 5 bases, and 11 bases lay in between. The CDR3, as DNA: TGTGCCAGCAGGGAGACAGCGAACAATGAGCAGTTCTTC. Protein product: CASRETANNEQFF.

This chain connects TRBV30 to TRBJ1-2, with D hard to call. Deletions cut 0 bases from V and 9 bases from J, with 8 bases between. This CDR3 comprises 11 residues. Germline V gives CDR1 GTSNPN, CDR2 SVGIG (reference sequence). This chain's CDR3 is CAWSVGERYTF. In nucleotides, the CDR3 is TGTGCCTGGAGTGTCGGGGAGCGCTACACCTTC. Together with reference TRBV30 and TRBJ1-2, the CDR3 gives the full variable domain: SQTIHQWPATLVQPVGSPLSLECTVEGTSNPNLYWYRQAAGRGLQLLFYSVGIGQISSEVPQNLSASRPQDRQFILSSKKLLLSDSGFYLCAWSVGERYTFGSGTRLTVV.

The CDR3: CASSMFTGANVLTF. Written as DNA, the CDR3 is TGTGCCAGTAGTATGTTTACAGGGGCCAACGTCCTGACTTTC. The rearrangement joins TRBV19 to TRBJ2-6; D unclear. This CDR3 is 14 amino acids long. The germline CDR1 and CDR2 sequences are LNHDA and SQIVND (reference sequence). V dropped 3 bases and J dropped 4 bases, with 7 bases sitting between them.

The V gene is TRBV30, the J gene TRBJ2-7; 8 bases map to TRBD1. CDR1 GTSNPN and CDR2 SVGIG come from the germline V gene (reference sequence). V shed 7 bases and J 6 bases; nucleotides not matched to a gene: 11. The CDR3 runs 13 residues. The CDR3, as DNA: TGTGCCTTACAAAGGGACAGGCCTCTCGAGCAGTACTTC. This translates into CALQRDRPLEQYF.

The rearrangement uses TRBV19 and TRBJ1-5; weak D call: TRBD1 (6 bases). There are 14 residues in the CDR3. Trimming took off 2 bases at V and 6 bases at J, with 11 bases between the two ends. Germline V CDR1 and CDR2: LNHDA, SQIVND (reference sequence). The CDR3 here is CASSIRQAGQPQHF. CDR3 nucleotides: TGTGCCAGTAGTATAAGACAGGCTGGTCAGCCCCAGCATTTT. Filled out from reference TRBV19 and TRBJ1-5, the complete variable domain reads DGGITQSPKYLFRKEGQNVTLSCEQNLNHDAMYWYRQDPGQGLRLIYYSQIVNDFQKGDIAEGYSVSREKKESFPLTVTSAQKNPTAFYLCASSIRQAGQPQHFGDGTRLSIL.

The CDR3 reads CASSSNYRGLTYEQYF. The CDR3, as DNA: TGCGCCAGCAGCTCGAATTACCGAGGCTTAACCTACGAGCAGTACTTC. The rearrangement uses TRBV5-1 and TRBJ2-7, with no clear D. V dropped 3 bases and J dropped 2 bases, with 18 bases sitting between them. The CDR3 length is 16 residues. Looked up from germline, CDR1 is SGHRS and CDR2 is YFSETQ.

This CDR3 is CASSREQGPGTQYF. In nucleotides, the CDR3 is TGTGCCAGTAGTAGAGAACAGGGCCCGGGGACCCAGTACTTC. V usage is TRBV19 and J usage is TRBJ2-5, with D perhaps TRBD1 (6 bases). The CDR3 sequence is 14 residues long. Germline assignment: CDR1 LNHDA and CDR2 SQIVND (reference sequence). V gave up 4 bases and J gave up 7 bases, with 16 bases separating them.

Only a few counts were recorded for this clone. This chain joins TRBV5-5 and TRBJ1-1; 7 positions agree with TRBD1. The germline V gene encodes CDR1 SGHKS and CDR2 YYEKEE (reference sequence). V lost 4 bases to trimming and J lost 0 bases; unmatched junction nucleotides: 3. The CDR3 is made up of 14 amino acids. The CDR3: CASSMGQLNTEAFF. For the CDR3, the DNA is TGTGCCAGCAGCATGGGACAGTTGAACACTGAAGCTTTCTTT.

This clone has only a few counts. The chain carries TRBV27 and TRBJ2-1, with TRBD2 identical over 8 bases. This CDR3 has 14 amino acids. Germline CDR1 and CDR2: MNHEY and SMNVEV (reference sequence). The V segment lost 3 bases and the J segment 9 bases; nucleotides outside the gene matches: 7. This CDR3 reads CASSLQREWGEQFF. CDR3 nucleotides: TGTGCCAGCAGTTTGCAGCGGGAGTGGGGTGAGCAGTTCTTC.

CDR3 sequence reads: CALGPSGSYTQYF. DNA for the CDR3: TGTGCCCTGGGGCCCAGCGGGAGTTATACGCAGTATTTT. The chain employs TRBV30 and TRBJ2-3, with 8 positions matching TRBD2. This CDR3 is 13 amino acids long. V shed 8 bases and J 7 bases; nucleotides not matched to a gene: 11. Per germline, CDR1 GTSNPN and CDR2 SVGIG (reference sequence).

The V call is TRBV4-1, the J call TRBJ1-3; D gene ambiguous. CDR1 and CDR2 from the germline V gene are MGHRA and YSYEKL. The CDR3 loop spans 15 amino acids. Trimming took off 4 bases at V and 4 bases at J, with 14 bases between the two ends. The CDR3 DNA sequence: TGCGCCAGCAGCCCACTGCCCGGGGTCGGAAACACCATATATTTT. It specifies CASSPLPGVGNTIYF.

The V call is TRBV6-1, the J call TRBJ1-5; D is undetermined. Germline CDR1 and CDR2: MNHNS and SASEGT. CDR3 length: 15 amino acids. V lost 6 bases, J lost 1 base, and 13 bases lay in between. This CDR3 is CASRPLWESNQPQHF. In DNA form, the CDR3 reads TGTGCCAGCAGGCCCCTTTGGGAGAGCAATCAGCCCCAGCATTTT.

The CDR3 loop reads CASSSHSGTGLGEKLFF. In DNA, the CDR3 is TGTGCCAGCAGTTCACATTCCGGGACAGGGTTAGGGGAAAAACTGTTTTTT. V usage is TRBV7-8 and J usage is TRBJ1-4; 9 positions match TRBD1. V trimming: 6 bases; J trimming: 8 bases; junction bases outside the gene matches: 16. The CDR3 is made up of 17 amino acids. Looked up from germline, CDR1 is SGHVS and CDR2 is FQNEAQ. The full variable domain, rest sourced from reference TRBV7-8 and TRBJ1-4, is GAGVSQSPRYKVAKRGQDVALRCDPISGHVSLFWYQQALGQGPEFLTYFQNEAQLDKSGLPSDRFFAERPEGSVSTLKIQRTQQEDSAVYLCASSSHSGTGLGEKLFFGSGTQLSVL.

The chain couples TRBV7-6 to TRBJ1-1, with no clear D. The CDR3 runs 13 residues. CDR1 is SGHVS, CDR2 FNYEAQ, per germline. Trimming removed 5 bases from V and 2 bases from J, with 9 bases in between. The CDR3 nucleotides are TGTGCCAGCAGCCCTAACCGTAACACTGAAGCTTTCTTT. The encoded protein is CASSPNRNTEAFF.

This CDR3 is CASRGGDFSQPQHF. The DNA of the CDR3 is TGTGCCAGTAGGGGAGGGGACTTCAGTCAGCCCCAGCATTTT. The chain is built from TRBV19 and TRBJ1-5; weak D call: TRBD1 (5 bases). CDR3 length: 14 residues. Trimming cost V 6 bases and J 6 bases, with 15 bases left between them. Looked up from germline, CDR1 is LNHDA and CDR2 is SQIVND (reference sequence).

This clone was observed a few times. The V call is TRBV19, the J call TRBJ1-2, with 7 bases matching TRBD1. Per germline, CDR1 LNHDA and CDR2 SQIVND (reference sequence). Losses at the gene ends were 10 bases for V and 8 bases for J; bases not matched to a gene: 7. The CDR3 spans 11 residues. CDR3 sequence reads: CATYRGGGYTF. The CDR3 nucleotides are TGTGCCACCTACAGGGGCGGAGGCTACACCTTC.

This clone was counted only a few times. This rearrangement joins TRBV7-8 to TRBJ2-1; no firm D call. The CDR3 consists of 13 residues. V was cut by 0 bases and J by 8 bases, with 8 bases left in between. CDR1 is SGHVS and CDR2 is FQNEAQ in the germline V gene. CDR3 bases: TGTGCCAGCAGCTTAGCTTACGGGTATGAGCAGTTCTTC. This sequence encodes CASSLAYGYEQFF.

DNA for the CDR3: TGTGCCATCAGCTCCCGGCGGGAAGAGACCCAGTACTTC. Residues: CAISSRREETQYF. This chain uses TRBV10-3 with TRBJ2-5; D may be TRBD2 (5 bases). CDR1 is ENHRY and CDR2 is SYGVKD in the germline V gene. The CDR3 spans 13 residues. Trimming took off 6 bases at V and 3 bases at J, with 11 bases between the two ends.

CDR3 coding DNA: TGTGCCAGCACCTGGACTAGCGTTAGGGAGCAGTACTTC. This translates into CASTWTSVREQYF. The chain has TRBV6-1 and TRBJ2-7, with 9 positions matching TRBD2. With 7 bases clipped from V and 7 bases from J, the junction kept 8 bases outside the gene matches. Germline V gene lookup returns CDR1 MNHNS and CDR2 SASEGT. CDR3 length equals 13 residues.

The V and J genes are TRBV5-1 and TRBJ2-7; a possible D gene is TRBD1 (6 bases). Germline values: CDR1 SGHRS, CDR2 YFSETQ. The CDR3 consists of 16 residues. Between the trimmed V and J ends, which lost 5 bases and 1 base, there was a span of 19 bases. Here the CDR3 DNA reads TGCGCCAGCAGTGAAGGCCGGGACAAGGGGTCCTACGAGCAGTACTTC. Translating gives CASSEGRDKGSYEQYF.